This TCR beta chain was found in a study of CD8+ T cells in alopecia areata. RNA extraction and reverse transcription yielded cDNA as sequencing template. Sequenced by immunoSEQ multiplex PCR; TCRdb stores in-frame clones only, minus some. The table records about 140,000 clones, approximately 49% of them present only once. This sequence was found in a human donor with alopecia areata. Source: CD4+ T cells sorted from blood, taken at week 0.

The CDR3 nucleotides are TGTGCCTGTCGGAACCGGGTCACTTCGGAGACTGAAGCTTTCTTT. Translating it yields CACRNRVTSETEAFF. The chain has TRBV30 and TRBJ1-1; no firm D call. The germline gives CDR1 GTSNPN, CDR2 SVGIG (reference sequence). This CDR3 spans 15 amino acids. The germline V and J ends were trimmed by 6 bases and 5 bases, with 22 bases remaining between them. The full variable domain, completed using reference TRBV30 and TRBJ1-1, is SQTIHQWPATLVQPVGSPLSLECTVEGTSNPNLYWYRQAAGRGLQLLFYSVGIGQISSEVPQNLSASRPQDRQFILSSKKLLLSDSGFYLCACRNRVTSETEAFFGQGTRLTVV.